These 32 T cell receptor beta chains share one sample of origin, sequenced in a study of neurological immune-mediated disorders. From the 5' RACE reads, TCRdb called clonotypes with MiXCR, one entry per CDR3 protein. The sample contains under 45,000 distinct CDR3 sequences, more than 2% of which appear only once. Sequences were obtained from PBMCs. The origin of the receptors is a man over 45 with multiple sclerosis.

This clonotype was observed many times. The chain recombines TRBV10-1 with TRBJ1-6; D possibly corresponds to TRBD1 (6 bases). V lost 5 bases to trimming and J lost 7 bases, with 9 bases between them. Germline V CDR1 and CDR2: WNHNN, SYGVQD (reference sequence). This CDR3 has 13 residues. The DNA for the CDR3 is TGCGCCAGCAGTTACAGGGAAAATTCACCCCTCCACTTT. This gives the protein CASSYRENSPLHF.

This clonotype has at least ten counts. The chain recombines TRBV7-9 with TRBJ1-5; 7 bases match TRBD1. Trimming removed 5 bases from V and 6 bases from J; junction bases left unmatched: 7. In germline, CDR1 is SEHNR, CDR2 FQNEAQ (reference sequence). This CDR3 contains 14 residues. The DNA of the CDR3 is TGTGCCAGCAGCCCAGACAGGGTTAGTCAGCCCCAGCATTTT. The encoded protein is CASSPDRVSQPQHF.

This clonotype was observed at least ten times. The CDR3 nucleotides are TGTGCCATCAGTGTTGGGGGGACTAACTATGGCTACACCTTC. Translated, it gives CAISVGGTNYGYTF. The chain carries TRBV10-3 and TRBJ1-2, with D possibly TRBD1 on 5 matching bases. V was pared by 4 bases and J by 0 bases, with 9 bases between. The CDR3 sequence is 14 residues long. CDR1 is ENHRY, CDR2 SYGVKD, per germline.

The table lists this clonotype with many counts. The V and J genes are TRBV5-6 and TRBJ2-7; TRBD1 aligns across 9 bases. From germline, CDR1 is SGHDT and CDR2 YYEEEE. V was pared by 5 bases and J by 3 bases, with 12 bases of the junction left unmatched. There are 16 residues in the CDR3. This CDR3 reads CASRPAQGANIYEQYF. CDR3 DNA sequence: TGTGCCAGCAGGCCAGCACAGGGGGCGAATATCTACGAGCAGTACTTC.

This clonotype turned up a few times. The chain links TRBV7-2 to TRBJ2-4; D is possibly TRBD2 (5 bases). The V gene lost 1 base and the J gene lost 1 base, with 5 bases spanning the gap. The CDR3 runs 14 residues. Per germline, CDR1 SGHTA and CDR2 FQGNSA. The CDR3 here is CASSLGTAKNIQYF. The CDR3 DNA is TGTGCCAGCAGCTTAGGGACTGCCAAAAACATTCAGTACTTC.

In this sample, this clonotype turned up many times. The genes are TRBV6-6 and TRBJ2-5, with D possibly being TRBD1 (6 bases). The germline V gene has CDR1 MNHNY and CDR2 SVGAGI (reference sequence). V lost 9 bases and J lost 4, with 15 bases in between. This CDR3 comprises 13 residues. In nucleotides, the CDR3 is TGTGCCAGTCTAAGGGGGACCGGAGAGACCCAGTACTTC. Its protein is CASLRGTGETQYF.

This clonotype was observed at least ten times. The chain carries TRBV6-2 or TRBV6-3 and TRBJ2-1, with D possibly TRBD2 on 6 matching bases. The ends were cut back, 5 bases at V and 9 bases at J, with 14 bases in the middle. This CDR3 region has 13 residues. Per the germline V gene, CDR1 is MNHEY and CDR2 is SVGEGT. For the CDR3, the DNA is TGTGCCAGCAGTACGACGGACGGGGGTGAGCAGTTCTTC. It yields the protein CASSTTDGGEQFF.

This clonotype was seen many times. The chain couples TRBV5-1 to TRBJ2-2, with D possibly being TRBD1 (6 bases). V was shortened by 1 base and J by 4 bases, with 14 bases between the two germline ends. CDR3 size: 16 residues. In germline, CDR1 is SGHRS, CDR2 YFSETQ. The CDR3 protein is CASSLYPGERTGELFF. The DNA of the CDR3 is TGCGCCAGCAGCTTGTACCCAGGGGAACGCACCGGGGAGCTGTTTTTT.

The sample holds many counts of this clonotype. The chain recombines TRBV7-2 with TRBJ1-1; a possible D gene is TRBD1 (5 bases). The CDR3 is made up of 15 amino acids. The ends were cut back, 6 bases at V and 4 bases at J, with 18 bases in the middle. Looked up from germline, CDR1 is SGHTA and CDR2 is FQGNSA. In DNA, the CDR3 is TGTGCCAGCAGTATTGTTCAGGGTCCGGGCACTGAAGCTTTCTTT. Translating gives CASSIVQGPGTEAFF.

This clonotype was seen repeatedly, ten times or more. The rearrangement uses TRBV7-2 and TRBJ2-1; perhaps TRBD2 as D (5 bases). Trimming left V 1 base short and J 10 bases short, with 8 bases between. Per germline, CDR1 SGHTA and CDR2 FQGNSA. CDR3 length: 12 residues. The CDR3 DNA reads TGTGCCAGCAGCTTAGATAGCGCAGAGCAGTTCTTC. Its translation: CASSLDSAEQFF. The whole variable domain, remainder taken from reference TRBV7-2 and TRBJ2-1, is GAGVSQSPSNKVTEKGKDVELRCDPISGHTALYWYRQSLGQGLEFLIYFQGNSAPDKSGLPSDRFSAERTGGSVSTLTIQRTQQEDSAVYLCASSLDSAEQFFGPGTRLTVL.

The table lists this clonotype with a few counts. The chain carries TRBV5-1 and TRBJ2-7; D is possibly TRBD2 (7 bases). Germline lookup yields CDR1 SGHRS and CDR2 YFSETQ. CDR3 length equals 14 residues. The V and J ends lost 5 bases and 2 bases respectively, with 14 bases between them. The DNA for the CDR3 is TGCGCCAGCAGTTGGACGGGGGGCCCCTACGAGCAGTACTTC. The encoded protein is CASSWTGGPYEQYF. Filled out from reference TRBV5-1 and TRBJ2-7, the complete variable domain reads KAGVTQTPRYLIKTRGQQVTLSCSPISGHRSVSWYQQTPGQGLQFLFEYFSETQRNKGNFPGRFSGRQFSNSRSEMNVSTLELGDSALYLCASSWTGGPYEQYFGPGTRLTVT.

This clonotype was detected many times. The rearrangement uses TRBV11-3 and TRBJ1-1, with D hard to call. This CDR3 is 13 amino acids long. Trimming cost V 2 bases and J 6 bases, with 10 bases left between them. Germline values: CDR1 SGHNT, CDR2 YENEEA. The CDR3 loop reads CASSLIDGAEAFF. In DNA, the CDR3 is TGTGCCAGCAGCTTAATAGATGGGGCTGAAGCTTTCTTT.

In this sample, this clonotype turned up a few times. At one of its ends the junction is not consistent with the germline gene, which may arise from a read error. The chain couples TRBV4-2 to TRBJ1-6; D gene ambiguous. The CDR3 runs 14 residues. In germline, CDR1 is LGHNA, CDR2 YNFKEQ. The CDR3 region is CASSQGQPYSPLNF. CDR3 nucleotides: TGTGCCAGCAGCCAAGGACAACCTTATTCACCCCTCAACTTT.

To note about this clonotype: A read error may be the cause here, since a much bigger clone is one base away. The CDR3 coding sequence is TGCAGCTCGCCTAGGGACGAAGTTTTCTTT. Translation: CSSPRDEVFF. The chain combines TRBV29-1 with TRBJ1-1; D perhaps matches TRBD1 (5 bases). Germline assignment: CDR1 SQVTM and CDR2 ANQGSEA. The CDR3 runs 10 residues. The variable domain in full, with the rest retrieved from reference TRBV29-1 and TRBJ1-1, is SAVISQKPSRDICQRGTSLTIQCQVDSQVTMMFWYRQQPGQSLTLIATANQGSEATYESGFVIDKFPISRPNLTFSTLTVSNMSPEDSSIYLCSSPRDEVFFGQGTRLTVV.

This clonotype was seen many times. The chain combines TRBV12-3 or TRBV12-4 with TRBJ1-2; a possible D gene is TRBD1 (5 bases). Trimming shortened V by 7 bases and J by 4 bases, and 19 bases separated the two germline ends. This CDR3 comprises 15 residues. The CDR3 loop reads CASTIDPSRGYGYTF. CDR3 coding DNA: TGTGCCAGCACCATCGATCCCTCGAGGGGCTATGGCTACACCTTC.

This clonotype was seen repeatedly, ten times or more. The rearrangement joins TRBV20-1 to TRBJ2-5, with a possible D match to TRBD1 (5 bases). The CDR3 runs to 14 residues. Germline V lookup: CDR1 DFQATT, CDR2 SNEGSKA (reference sequence). Between the trimmed V and J ends, which lost 3 bases and 5 bases, there was a span of 16 bases. The CDR3 DNA reads as TGCAGTGCTAGGTTTCAGGGTGATAAGGAGACCCAGTACTTC. Translating gives CSARFQGDKETQYF.

This clonotype was detected ten times or more. The chain recombines TRBV20-1 with TRBJ2-7; the D gene is possibly TRBD1 (6 bases). The CDR3 spans 12 residues. V shed 4 bases and J shed 0 bases, with 7 bases lying between them. The germline V gene encodes CDR1 DFQATT and CDR2 SNEGSKA (reference sequence). CDR3 DNA sequence: TGCAGTGCTAACAGGGACTCCTACGAGCAGTACTTC. Residues: CSANRDSYEQYF.

This clonotype was detected many times. The V gene is TRBV4-2, the J gene TRBJ1-6, with TRBD1 matching 8 bases. J gave up 9 bases and V 0 bases, and 10 bases lay outside the gene matches. The CDR3 length is 17 residues. The V gene's germline CDR1 is LGHNA and CDR2 YNFKEQ. The CDR3 nucleotides read TGTGCCAGCAGCCAAGATCCTCCGGGACAGGTTGGTTCACCCCTCCACTTT. It specifies CASSQDPPGQVGSPLHF.

This clonotype was seen a handful of times. J is TRBJ2-7 and V is TRBV5-6; 8 positions match TRBD2. The germline V gene encodes CDR1 SGHDT and CDR2 YYEEEE. The V segment lost 4 bases and the J segment 0 bases; nucleotides outside the gene matches: 9. The CDR3 loop spans 16 amino acids. CDR3 protein: CASSPREGKSSYEQYF. The CDR3 coding sequence is TGTGCCAGCAGCCCTCGGGAGGGGAAAAGCTCCTACGAGCAGTACTTC.

This clonotype was counted ten times or more. The chain uses TRBV20-1 and TRBJ2-3, with D possibly TRBD2 on 5 matching bases. Trimming stripped 0 bases from V and 0 bases from J, with 16 bases between. This CDR3 has 17 residues. The germline V gene has CDR1 DFQATT and CDR2 SNEGSKA (reference sequence). CDR3 in amino acids: CSARDRSVVASTDTQYF. CDR3 nucleotides: TGCAGTGCTAGAGATCGATCCGTGGTAGCGAGCACAGATACGCAGTATTTT.

Remarks on this clonotype: One junction end does not reproduce the germline sequence, and a read error may be involved. The J gene is TRBJ2-1, the V gene TRBV11-3; 8 positions match TRBD2. This CDR3 region has 17 residues. In germline, CDR1 is SGHNT, CDR2 YENEEA. The CDR3: CASSLPPQRGHQVERFF. In DNA, the CDR3 is TGTGCCAGCAGCTTACCTCCCCAGCGGGGGCATCAGGTTGAGCGGTTCTTC. Looking up the rest from reference TRBV11-3 and TRBJ2-1 gives the full variable domain: EAGVVQSPRYKIIEKKQPVAFWCNPISGHNTLYWYLQNLGQGPELLIRYENEEAVDDSQLPKDRFSAERLKGVDSTLKIQPAELGDSAVYLCASSLPPQRGHQVERFFGPGTRLTVL.

Many counts were recorded for this clonotype. This chain connects TRBV5-1 to TRBJ1-1, with 9 bases identical to TRBD1. Germline loops: CDR1 SGHRS, CDR2 YFSETQ. The V segment lost 5 bases and the J segment 1 base; nucleotides outside the gene matches: 3. The CDR3 runs to 14 residues. The CDR3 sequence is CASRRTGENTEAFF. CDR3 sequence (DNA): TGCGCCAGCAGAAGGACAGGGGAGAACACTGAAGCTTTCTTT.

This clonotype was counted many times. The chain joins TRBV4-3 to TRBJ2-3; 11 bases match TRBD2. The CDR3 consists of 15 residues. Germline CDR1 LGHNA, CDR2 YSLEER. With 0 bases clipped from V and 5 bases from J, the junction kept 1 base outside the gene matches. The CDR3: CASSQDTSGGDTQYF. Written as DNA, the CDR3 is TGCGCCAGCAGCCAAGATACTAGCGGGGGAGATACGCAGTATTTT.

This clonotype came up many times. The genes are TRBV20-1 and TRBJ2-7; D call uncertain. The CDR3 length is 11 residues. V lost 4 bases and J 6 bases, leaving 10 bases between the germline ends. Germline V gene sequence: CDR1 DFQATT, CDR2 SNEGSKA (reference sequence). DNA of the CDR3: TGCAGTGCTATTATGGGATCCGAGCAGTACTTC. Translation: CSAIMGSEQYF.

This chain joins TRBV5-4 and TRBJ2-7, with D perhaps TRBD1 (6 bases). This CDR3 is 17 amino acids long. Germline V CDR1 and CDR2: SGHNT, YYREEE (reference sequence). Trimming pared 0 bases from V and 7 bases from J, leaving 23 bases between. CDR3 in DNA: TGTGCCAGCAGCTTGGCCAGGGGCGAGAGTAAGGGATTGGAGCAGTACTTC. This codes for CASSLARGESKGLEQYF. Full variable domain (rest looked up from reference TRBV5-4 and TRBJ2-7): ETGVTQSPTHLIKTRGQQVTLRCSSQSGHNTVSWYQQALGQGPQFIFQYYREEENGRGNFPPRFSGLQFPNYSSELNVNALELDDSALYLCASSLARGESKGLEQYFGPGTRLTVT.

This clonotype was detected ten times or more. CDR3 in amino acids: CSARVEGVYEQYF. The CDR3 DNA sequence: TGCAGTGCTAGAGTAGAGGGGGTATACGAGCAGTACTTC. The chain uses TRBV20-1 and TRBJ2-7, with a possible D match to TRBD1 (6 bases). V was clipped by 1 base and J by 4 bases, with 11 bases between them. The germline gives CDR1 DFQATT, CDR2 SNEGSKA (reference sequence). CDR3 length: 13 residues.

This clonotype was found many times. This chain connects TRBV18 to TRBJ2-7; D remains unclear. The germline CDR1 and CDR2 sequences are KGHSH and LQKENI. Between the trimmed V and J ends, which lost 2 bases and 3 bases, there was a span of 2 bases. This CDR3 comprises 11 residues. The CDR3 loop is CASSPNYEQYF. The CDR3 DNA sequence: TGTGCCAGCTCACCAAACTACGAGCAGTACTTC.

This clonotype appeared many times. This sequence joins TRBV28 and TRBJ2-2; no clear D. The CDR3 is made up of 13 amino acids. The V and J ends lost 3 bases and 7 bases respectively, with 9 bases between them. Germline V gene sequence: CDR1 MDHEN, CDR2 SYDVKM. CDR3 nucleotides: TGTGCCAGCAGTTTCCGGGCCCGCGGGGAGCTGTTTTTT. This codes for CASSFRARGELFF.

In this sample, this clonotype is medium-sized (0.01 to 0.1%). The rearrangement uses TRBV5-1 and TRBJ1-5; D is unclear. Germline values: CDR1 SGHRS, CDR2 YFSETQ. The CDR3 covers 14 residues. V shed 0 bases and J shed 9 bases, with 13 bases lying between them. The CDR3 here is CASSLEGSYPPQHF. CDR3 DNA sequence: TGCGCCAGCAGCTTGGAAGGGTCTTATCCGCCCCAGCATTTT.

The chain carries TRBV12-5 and TRBJ1-5; D gene uncertain. CDR3 length: 17 amino acids. The V gene's germline CDR1 is LGHNT and CDR2 FRNRAP. V was clipped by 0 bases and J by 1 base, with 13 bases between them. The CDR3 sequence is CASGLVLVKWSNQPQHF. For the CDR3, the DNA is TGTGCTAGTGGTTTGGTTCTTGTCAAGTGGAGCAATCAGCCCCAGCATTTT.

The chain combines TRBV7-9 with TRBJ2-2; D is ambiguous. V was pared by 0 bases and J by 4 bases, with 3 bases between. Germline V gene sequence: CDR1 SEHNR, CDR2 FQNEAQ (reference sequence). CDR3 length equals 13 residues. The CDR3 sequence is CASSLAVTGELFF. CDR3 in DNA: TGTGCCAGCAGCTTAGCTGTCACCGGGGAGCTGTTTTTT.

In this sample, this clonotype turned up many times. CDR3 protein: CASSGGTMLVGYTF. The CDR3 DNA follows: TGTGCCAGCAGTGGAGGGACCATGTTAGTGGGCTACACCTTC. The chain is built from TRBV25-1 and TRBJ1-2; perhaps TRBD1 as D (5 bases). Deletions cut 4 bases from V and 8 bases from J, with 17 bases between. The CDR3 spans 14 residues. The germline CDR1 and CDR2 sequences are MGHDK and SYGVNS.